This T cell receptor beta chain is drawn from a study of blood T cell repertoires in COVID-19. Study context: Material from acute and convalescent COVID-19 was sourced from the United States, Italy and Spain. Sample material is recorded as cDNA or gDNA derived from T cells, B-cell-depleted T cells, or PBMCs.

Trimming cost V 0 bases and J 0 bases; bases outside gene matches: 10. From germline, CDR1 is SGHNT and CDR2 YENEEA. CDR3 length equals 20 residues. In the original analysis: Cell counts per sample came from amplifying reference gene primers. The method was immunoSEQ multiplex PCR; TCRdb's version includes in-frame clones alone and lacks a portion of them. V and J calls and clone size are copied from that table; D and trimming were computed from the DNA. Found here are 65,000 to 70,000 clones, just over 85% of them singletons; the top ten hold 3.5% to 4.5%. This TCR was recovered from a man aged 50 to 60 with acute or convalescent COVID-19. The chain is built from TRBV11-3 and TRBJ2-4, with 11 bases matching TRBD2. The sample comprised peripheral blood. The CDR3 reads CASSLDLALAGGLAKNIQYF. The CDR3 region has the DNA TGTGCCAGCAGCTTAGATCTTGCCCTAGCGGGGGGACTAGCCAAAAACATTCAGTACTTC.